The rows below give T cell receptor beta chains drawn from one sample of a study of T cell responses to AZD1222 COVID-19 vaccine. Sequenced by immunoSEQ multiplex PCR; TCRdb stores in-frame clones only, minus some. This table holds roughly 150,000 clones, roughly 86% found once. The specimen was peripheral blood, collected on day 0 of AZD1222 vaccination. Receptors were obtained from an adult in good health. Each CDR3 is given without its conserved first and last residue. Size is omitted from some rows. Given values are once, few, many or a class for expanded clones.

v_call clone_size cdr3_aa
TRBV19 NA ASSTLGMMNTEAF
TRBV6-5 NA ASTLTGTQY
TRBV6-2/TRBV6-3 NA ASSRVSGLLGSEQF
TRBV28 NA ASSLADRNRRTEAF
TRBV15 NA ATSSGDRAGNQPQH
TRBV30 NA ALGSGRVYNEQF
TRBV7-9 NA ASSSDGVNTEAF
TRBV19 NA ASSMSGGRQETQY
TRBV7-9 NA ASSSPGQGERGYT
TRBV5-8 NA ASSRGQLLYNEQF
TRBV19 NA ASPFASGGQETQY
TRBV28 NA ASNLGALGEQY
TRBV4-1 NA ASSPLGTATGELF
TRBV27 NA ASSTPGGPDTQY
TRBV19 NA ASSIFGSGANVLT
TRBV4-3 NA ASSQERTRRETQY
TRBV19 NA ASKAGANPGANVLT
TRBV5-1 NA ASSLGLAGGRAKNIQY
TRBV28 NA ASSSRNRVRDQPQH
TRBV9 NA ASSVGTGWDQPQH
TRBV30 NA AWSSGRAFEQY
TRBV3-1/TRBV3-2 once ASSQGEQVPEAF
TRBV18 once ASSPGTTLGGNEQF
TRBV27 NA ASSLLDREYEQY
TRBV7-2 NA ASSLGEGLGTIY
TRBV29-1 NA SVEAGGRYEQY
TRBV9 NA ASSVGGQGFDGYT
TRBV27 NA ASSFTRETGELF
TRBV7-2 NA ASSLDGGVSYEQY
TRBV9 NA ASSATGGAYGYT
TRBV6-2/TRBV6-3 NA ASSHGSKLY
TRBV11-1 NA ASSPKGGLTDDEQF